The sequence of this TCR beta chain was determined in a study of blood T cell repertoires in COVID-19. The germline V gene has CDR1 SGHDN and CDR2 FVKESK. This CDR3 comprises 13 residues. The V and J ends lost 4 bases and 4 bases, in that order; junction bases with no gene match: 4. TCRdb keeps only in-frame clones here, not all; method: immunoSEQ multiplex PCR. The table lists about 270,000 clones, approximately 87% of them singletons. Sequencing was carried out using peripheral blood. This TCR came from a woman aged 25 to 39 with COVID-19, enrolled during active disease. The gene calls are TRBV14 and TRBJ2-7; 7 bases are shared with TRBD2. The CDR3 here is CASSRDYLYEQYF. CDR3 DNA sequence: TGTGCCAGCAGCCGGGACTACCTGTACGAGCAGTACTTC. Together with reference TRBV14 and TRBJ2-7, the CDR3 gives the full variable domain: EAGVTQFPSHSVIEKGQTVTLRCDPISGHDNLYWYRRVMGKEIKFLLHFVKESKQDESGMPNNRFLAERTGGTYSTLKVQPAELEDSGVYFCASSRDYLYEQYFGPGTRLTVT.